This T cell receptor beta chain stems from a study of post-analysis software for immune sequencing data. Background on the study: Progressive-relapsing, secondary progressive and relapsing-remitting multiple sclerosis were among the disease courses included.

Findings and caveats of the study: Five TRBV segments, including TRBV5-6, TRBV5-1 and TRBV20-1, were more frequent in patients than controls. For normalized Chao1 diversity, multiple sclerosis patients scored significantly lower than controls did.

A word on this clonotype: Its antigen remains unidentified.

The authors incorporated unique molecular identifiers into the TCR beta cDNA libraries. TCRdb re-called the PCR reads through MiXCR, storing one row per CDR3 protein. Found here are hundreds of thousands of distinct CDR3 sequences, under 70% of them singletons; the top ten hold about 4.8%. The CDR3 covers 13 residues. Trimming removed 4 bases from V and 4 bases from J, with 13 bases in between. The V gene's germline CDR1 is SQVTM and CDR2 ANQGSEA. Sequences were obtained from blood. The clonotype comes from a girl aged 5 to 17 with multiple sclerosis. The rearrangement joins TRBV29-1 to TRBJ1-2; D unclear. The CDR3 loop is CSVAVIHTYGYTF. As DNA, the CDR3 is TGCAGCGTTGCGGTTATTCACACCTATGGCTACACCTTC.